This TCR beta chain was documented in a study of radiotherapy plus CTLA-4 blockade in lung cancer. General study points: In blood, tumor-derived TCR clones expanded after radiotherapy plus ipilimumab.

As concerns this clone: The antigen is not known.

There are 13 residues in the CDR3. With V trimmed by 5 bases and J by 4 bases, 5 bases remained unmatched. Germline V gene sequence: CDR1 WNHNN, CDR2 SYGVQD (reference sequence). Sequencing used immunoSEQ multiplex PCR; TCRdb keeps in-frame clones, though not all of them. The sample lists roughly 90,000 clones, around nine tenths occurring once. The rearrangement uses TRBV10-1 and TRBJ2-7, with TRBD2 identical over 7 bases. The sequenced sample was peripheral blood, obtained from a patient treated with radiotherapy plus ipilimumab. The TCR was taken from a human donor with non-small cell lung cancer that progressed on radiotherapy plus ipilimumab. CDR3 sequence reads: CASSPGLNYEQYF. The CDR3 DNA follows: TGCGCCAGCAGTCCGGGACTAAATTACGAGCAGTACTTC.